This T cell receptor (beta chain) stems from a study of cytomegalovirus exposure and HLA in healthy donors. The germline V gene has CDR1 SGHVS and CDR2 FQNEAQ. The CDR3 is 16 residues long. V shed 5 bases, J shed 0 bases, and the junction held 9 bases outside the gene matches. Study observations and caveats: A missense DCLRE1C variant was associated with V- and J-gene trimming of TCR beta chains in a later analysis, and an independent cohort replicated the association.

Primers for the PCR totalled 60 Vbeta and 13 Jbeta. In the original processing: In a later analysis, of around 85 million unique beta chains, some 10 million appeared in at least two donors. Libraries were prepared by immunoSEQ multiplex PCR; TCRdb keeps only in-frame clonotypes and omits some of them. The V and J calls and the clone size are those of that table, but D and trimming were determined from the DNA. The repertoire consists of 150,000 to 170,000 clones, with roughly 74% occurring once and the leading ten covering less than 3.5%. With respect to this clone: The antigen is unknown.

Sequencing input: PBMCs. This TCR came from a man aged 18 to 29 in good health and CMV-seronegative. The chain is built from TRBV7-8 and TRBJ2-7; 8 positions agree with TRBD1. This chain's CDR3 is CASSPRQGRASYEQYF. As DNA, the CDR3 is TGTGCCAGCAGCCCCCGACAGGGGCGGGCCTCCTACGAGCAGTACTTC.